This note documents a single T cell receptor beta chain sequence. Its antigen is not identified. This specimen belongs to a study of T-cell memory formation after mild COVID-19. This CDR3 is built from 15 residues. Trimming removed 5 bases at V and 4 bases at J, with 15 bases between. Germline assignment: CDR1 SGHTA and CDR2 FQGNSA. Notes on the study in general: The main location of contracting CD4+ clones was CM and EM, and that of contracting CD8+ clones was EMRA.

Each CDR3 protein gets one entry after TCRdb re-called the 5' RACE reads with MiXCR. This table holds tens of thousands of distinct CDR3 sequences, nearly 9.5% found once. The TCR comes from an adult woman who had mild COVID-19 (a few samples of this study predate the infection). Cell type and time point are not known. The sample was PBMCs or a T cell subset sorted from them (not recorded which). The rearrangement links TRBV7-2 to TRBJ1-5; tentatively, D is TRBD1 (6 bases). This CDR3 reads CASSTDRSENQPQHF. The DNA of the CDR3 is TGTGCCAGCAGCACAGACAGGTCGGAGAATCAGCCCCAGCATTTT.